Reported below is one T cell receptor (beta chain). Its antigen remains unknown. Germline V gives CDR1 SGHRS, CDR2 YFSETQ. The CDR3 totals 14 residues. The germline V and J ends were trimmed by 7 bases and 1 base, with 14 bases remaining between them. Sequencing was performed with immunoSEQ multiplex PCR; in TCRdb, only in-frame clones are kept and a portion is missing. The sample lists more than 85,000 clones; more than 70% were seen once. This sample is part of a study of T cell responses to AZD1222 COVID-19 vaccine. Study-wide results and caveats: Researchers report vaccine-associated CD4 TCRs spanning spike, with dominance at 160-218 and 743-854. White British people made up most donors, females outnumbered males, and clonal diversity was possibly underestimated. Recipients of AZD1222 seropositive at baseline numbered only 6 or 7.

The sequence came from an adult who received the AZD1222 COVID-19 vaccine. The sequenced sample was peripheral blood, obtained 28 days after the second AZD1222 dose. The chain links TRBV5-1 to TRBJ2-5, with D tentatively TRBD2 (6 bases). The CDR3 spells CASHTRGIQETQYF. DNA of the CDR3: TGCGCCAGCCACACCCGGGGGATCCAAGAGACCCAGTACTTC. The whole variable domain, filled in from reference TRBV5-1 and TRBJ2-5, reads KAGVTQTPRYLIKTRGQQVTLSCSPISGHRSVSWYQQTPGQGLQFLFEYFSETQRNKGNFPGRFSGRQFSNSRSEMNVSTLELGDSALYLCASHTRGIQETQYFGPGTRLLVL.